This T cell receptor beta chain was captured in a study of blood T cells in healthy people across ages. Study findings and constraints: Getting older went along with TCR beta diversity per million T cells dropping roughly linearly.

Then a second PCR, running about 6 to 12 cycles, was carried out with a sample-barcoded 5' primer and a J-beta primer mix. No fewer than 3 million CDR3-containing paired-end reads came from each sample. TCRdb processed the 5' RACE reads anew with MiXCR; each CDR3 protein has one entry. The table includes 1.5 million to 2 million distinct CDR3 sequences, roughly 52% detected once. On this clonotype: Its specificity is not known.

Each sample had at least 6 million PBMCs isolated. The sequence came from a woman in her 40s in good health. The sequencing input was blood.

The DNA of the CDR3 is TGCAGTGCTAGAGTAACTTCCGGGGGCAGGTACGAGCAGTACTTC. Its translation: CSARVTSGGRYEQYF. V is TRBV20-1 and J is TRBJ2-7; D may match TRBD1 or TRBD2 (6 bases each). Trimming cost V 1 base and J 4 bases, with 17 bases left between them. CDR1 and CDR2 (germline): DFQATT, SNEGSKA (reference sequence). The CDR3 contains 15 residues.